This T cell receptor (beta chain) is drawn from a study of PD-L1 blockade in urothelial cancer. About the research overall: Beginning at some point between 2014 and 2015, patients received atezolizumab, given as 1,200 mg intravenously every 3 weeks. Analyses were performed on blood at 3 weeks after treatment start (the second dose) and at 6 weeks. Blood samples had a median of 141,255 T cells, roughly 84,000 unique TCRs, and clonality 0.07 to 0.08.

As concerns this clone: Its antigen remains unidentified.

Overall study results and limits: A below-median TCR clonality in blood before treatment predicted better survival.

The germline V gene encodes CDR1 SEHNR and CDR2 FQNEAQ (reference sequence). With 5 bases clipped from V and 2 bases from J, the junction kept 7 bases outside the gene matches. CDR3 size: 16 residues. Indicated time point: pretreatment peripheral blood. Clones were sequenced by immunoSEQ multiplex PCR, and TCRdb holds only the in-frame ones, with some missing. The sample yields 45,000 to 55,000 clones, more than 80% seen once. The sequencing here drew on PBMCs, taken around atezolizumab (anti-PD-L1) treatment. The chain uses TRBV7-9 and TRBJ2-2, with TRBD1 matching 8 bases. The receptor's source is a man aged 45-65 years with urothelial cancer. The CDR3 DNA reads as TGTGCCAGCAGCCTAATGACAGGGGTAAACACCGGGGAGCTGTTTTTT. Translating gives CASSLMTGVNTGELFF.